The source of this TCR beta chain is a study of blood T cell repertoires in COVID-19. Across the whole study: The study drew acute and convalescent COVID-19 samples from the United States, Italy and Spain.

Participant ages covered roughly 18 to 89 years across 24 US areas. Original methodology: Amplifying reference gene primers gave estimates of nucleated cell counts. The data were produced by immunoSEQ multiplex PCR, yet TCRdb's version contains in-frame clones alone and is incomplete. V and J calls and clone size are as listed in that table; D and trimming were resolved from the DNA. The sample records about 400,000 clones, roughly nine tenths being singletons. V dropped 5 bases and J dropped 5; count of bases not matched to a gene: 9. Germline CDR1 and CDR2: LNHDA and SQIVND (reference sequence). The CDR3 covers 15 residues.

Sequenced sample: PBMCs or T cells enriched from blood (not recorded which). V usage is TRBV19 and J usage is TRBJ2-7, with TRBD1 identical over 10 bases. This receptor was obtained from a woman aged 18-30 years with acute COVID-19. CDR3 sequence: CASSFSGQGKDEQYF. The CDR3, as DNA: TGTGCCAGTAGTTTCTCGGGACAGGGGAAGGACGAGCAGTACTTC.